This is a list of T cell receptor beta chains from one sample in a study of a mutant IDH1 vaccine in newly diagnosed glioma. These receptors' targets are unknown. Clones were sequenced by immunoSEQ multiplex PCR, and TCRdb holds only the in-frame ones, with some missing. The data hold approximately 50,000 clones, with 70% to 85% observed a single time. The source material was PBMCs, sampled from a glioma patient whose treatment included an IDH1 peptide vaccine. Every receptor here comes from a woman in her thirties or forties with glioma. Some clones in this sample may be carry-over from other donors' samples. Both conserved end residues are part of each CDR3. Fields, in order: CDR3 length, clone size, J gene, D gene, V gene, CDR3 protein, CDR3 DNA. A D gene is named only where the DNA matches it firmly. Only part of the rows carry a size: once, few, many, or a class if the clone is expanded.

cdr3_length: 17
clone_size: -
j_call: TRBJ2-3
d_call: TRBD1
v_call: TRBV2
cdr3_aa: CASSERLTGAFTDTQYF
cdr3_nt: TGTGCCAGCAGTGAAAGGTTGACAGGGGCCTTCACAGATACGCAGTATTTT

cdr3_length: 15
clone_size: -
j_call: TRBJ2-1
d_call: TRBD2
v_call: TRBV2
cdr3_aa: CASSQGLAAYNEQFF
cdr3_nt: TGTGCCAGCAGTCAGGGACTAGCGGCCTACAATGAGCAGTTCTTC

cdr3_length: 13
clone_size: -
j_call: TRBJ1-4
d_call: TRBD1
v_call: TRBV2
cdr3_aa: CANRTGDNEKLFF
cdr3_nt: TGTGCCAATCGGACAGGAGACAATGAAAAACTGTTTTTT

cdr3_length: 15
clone_size: -
j_call: TRBJ2-7
d_call: TRBD1
v_call: TRBV7-9
cdr3_aa: CASSPQGQGRHEQYF
cdr3_nt: TGTGCCAGCAGCCCCCAGGGACAGGGAAGGCACGAGCAGTACTTC

cdr3_length: 15
clone_size: -
j_call: TRBJ1-4
d_call: -
v_call: TRBV13
cdr3_aa: CASSFYKGGNEKLFF
cdr3_nt: TGTGCCAGCAGCTTTTACAAAGGGGGTAATGAAAAACTGTTTTTT

cdr3_length: 16
clone_size: -
j_call: TRBJ1-1
d_call: -
v_call: TRBV4-1
cdr3_aa: CASSYPRAGQNTEAFF
cdr3_nt: TGCGCCAGCAGCTACCCCAGAGCCGGGCAGAACACTGAAGCTTTCTTT

cdr3_length: 14
clone_size: -
j_call: TRBJ2-7
d_call: -
v_call: TRBV5-5
cdr3_aa: CASSLAAGRYEQYF
cdr3_nt: TGTGCCAGCAGCTTGGCCGCGGGTAGGTACGAGCAGTACTTC

cdr3_length: 14
clone_size: -
j_call: TRBJ1-2
d_call: TRBD1
v_call: TRBV6-5
cdr3_aa: CASSRKQGGYGYTF
cdr3_nt: TGTGCCAGCAGCCGAAAACAGGGGGGCTATGGCTACACCTTC

cdr3_length: 15
clone_size: once
j_call: TRBJ2-5
d_call: -
v_call: TRBV5-6
cdr3_aa: CASSLGGTSQETQYF
cdr3_nt: TGTGCCAGCAGCTTGGGTGGGACATCTCAAGAGACCCAGTACTTC

cdr3_length: 16
clone_size: -
j_call: TRBJ2-2
d_call: -
v_call: TRBV6-5
cdr3_aa: CASSYLGRGDTGELFF
cdr3_nt: TGTGCCAGCAGTTACTTGGGCAGGGGGGACACCGGGGAGCTGTTTTTT

cdr3_length: 14
clone_size: -
j_call: TRBJ2-3
d_call: TRBD1
v_call: TRBV29-1
cdr3_aa: CSALGTASTDTQYF
cdr3_nt: TGCAGCGCGCTTGGGACAGCTAGCACAGATACGCAGTATTTT

cdr3_length: 11
clone_size: -
j_call: TRBJ2-7
d_call: -
v_call: TRBV30
cdr3_aa: CAWSKGLEQYF
cdr3_nt: TGTGCCTGGAGTAAGGGGCTCGAGCAGTACTTC

cdr3_length: 13
clone_size: few
j_call: TRBJ1-1
d_call: -
v_call: TRBV5-8
cdr3_aa: CASSLRGLAEAFF
cdr3_nt: TGTGCCAGCAGCTTGCGGGGGCTGGCTGAAGCTTTCTTT

cdr3_length: 15
clone_size: -
j_call: TRBJ1-2
d_call: TRBD1
v_call: TRBV28
cdr3_aa: CASSFWTGFVGGYTF
cdr3_nt: TGTGCCAGCAGTTTTTGGACAGGCTTTGTGGGTGGCTACACCTTC

cdr3_length: 15
clone_size: few
j_call: TRBJ1-6
d_call: TRBD1
v_call: TRBV6-5
cdr3_aa: CASSLRGQGDSPLHF
cdr3_nt: TGTGCCAGCAGTTTACGCGGCCAGGGGGATTCACCCCTCCACTTT

cdr3_length: 14
clone_size: -
j_call: TRBJ1-6
d_call: TRBD1
v_call: TRBV6-6
cdr3_aa: CASRPGQINSPLHF
cdr3_nt: TGTGCCAGCAGGCCGGGACAGATTAATTCACCCCTCCACTTT

cdr3_length: 15
clone_size: -
j_call: TRBJ2-7
d_call: -
v_call: TRBV4-1
cdr3_aa: CASSQDWGPVYEQYF
cdr3_nt: TGCGCCAGCAGCCAAGATTGGGGACCCGTCTACGAGCAGTACTTC

cdr3_length: 15
clone_size: few
j_call: TRBJ2-1
d_call: -
v_call: TRBV30
cdr3_aa: CAWDGTQSSYNEQFF
cdr3_nt: TGTGCCTGGGACGGGACACAGAGCTCCTACAATGAGCAGTTCTTC

cdr3_length: 14
clone_size: -
j_call: TRBJ2-2
d_call: TRBD2
v_call: TRBV6-1
cdr3_aa: CASGGLAGPGELFF
cdr3_nt: TGTGCCAGCGGGGGACTAGCGGGGCCCGGGGAGCTGTTTTTT

cdr3_length: 14
clone_size: large
j_call: TRBJ1-5
d_call: -
v_call: TRBV6-5
cdr3_aa: CASSFQGPYQPQHF
cdr3_nt: TGTGCCAGCAGTTTTCAGGGACCATATCAGCCCCAGCATTTT

cdr3_length: 17
clone_size: -
j_call: TRBJ2-2
d_call: -
v_call: TRBV19
cdr3_aa: CASTNLWTMSNTGELFF
cdr3_nt: TGTGCCAGTACCAACCTGTGGACAATGTCGAACACCGGGGAGCTGTTTTTT

cdr3_length: 13
clone_size: -
j_call: TRBJ2-7
d_call: -
v_call: TRBV5-6
cdr3_aa: CASSLYSGDEQYF
cdr3_nt: TGTGCCAGCAGCTTGTACTCGGGTGACGAGCAGTACTTC

cdr3_length: 13
clone_size: -
j_call: TRBJ2-1
d_call: -
v_call: TRBV6-4
cdr3_aa: CASSDYSYNEQFF
cdr3_nt: TGTGCCAGCAGTGACTACAGCTACAATGAGCAGTTCTTC

cdr3_length: 11
clone_size: -
j_call: TRBJ1-2
d_call: -
v_call: TRBV7-9
cdr3_aa: CASSLDHGYTF
cdr3_nt: TGTGCCAGCAGCTTAGACCATGGCTACACCTTC

cdr3_length: 15
clone_size: -
j_call: TRBJ2-7
d_call: -
v_call: TRBV9
cdr3_aa: CASSVGSDLSYEQYF
cdr3_nt: TGTGCCAGCAGCGTAGGTAGCGACCTCTCCTACGAGCAGTACTTC

cdr3_length: 13
clone_size: -
j_call: TRBJ1-1
d_call: -
v_call: TRBV27
cdr3_aa: CASSSILNTEAFF
cdr3_nt: TGTGCCAGCAGTTCTATATTGAACACTGAAGCTTTCTTT

cdr3_length: 14
clone_size: -
j_call: TRBJ2-1
d_call: -
v_call: TRBV9
cdr3_aa: CASSARDVNNEQFF
cdr3_nt: TGTGCCAGCAGCGCACGGGACGTGAACAATGAGCAGTTCTTC

cdr3_length: 15
clone_size: -
j_call: TRBJ2-1
d_call: TRBD2
v_call: TRBV2
cdr3_aa: CASSVAGGINNEQFF
cdr3_nt: TGTGCCAGCAGTGTTGCGGGGGGGATCAACAATGAGCAGTTCTTC

cdr3_length: 14
clone_size: -
j_call: TRBJ1-2
d_call: -
v_call: TRBV7-9
cdr3_aa: CASSLDGTYYGYTF
cdr3_nt: TGTGCCAGCAGCTTAGATGGCACGTACTATGGCTACACCTTC

cdr3_length: 16
clone_size: -
j_call: TRBJ2-7
d_call: -
v_call: TRBV9
cdr3_aa: CASSVEMASPSYEQYF
cdr3_nt: TGTGCCAGCAGCGTAGAAATGGCGAGCCCCTCCTACGAGCAGTACTTC

cdr3_length: 15
clone_size: few
j_call: TRBJ1-5
d_call: -
v_call: TRBV2
cdr3_aa: CASSVHGTPNQPQHF
cdr3_nt: TGTGCCAGCAGCGTTCACGGGACACCCAATCAGCCCCAGCATTTT

cdr3_length: 11
clone_size: -
j_call: TRBJ2-1
d_call: -
v_call: TRBV20-1
cdr3_aa: CSASKGFEQFF
cdr3_nt: TGCAGTGCTAGCAAGGGATTCGAGCAGTTCTTC